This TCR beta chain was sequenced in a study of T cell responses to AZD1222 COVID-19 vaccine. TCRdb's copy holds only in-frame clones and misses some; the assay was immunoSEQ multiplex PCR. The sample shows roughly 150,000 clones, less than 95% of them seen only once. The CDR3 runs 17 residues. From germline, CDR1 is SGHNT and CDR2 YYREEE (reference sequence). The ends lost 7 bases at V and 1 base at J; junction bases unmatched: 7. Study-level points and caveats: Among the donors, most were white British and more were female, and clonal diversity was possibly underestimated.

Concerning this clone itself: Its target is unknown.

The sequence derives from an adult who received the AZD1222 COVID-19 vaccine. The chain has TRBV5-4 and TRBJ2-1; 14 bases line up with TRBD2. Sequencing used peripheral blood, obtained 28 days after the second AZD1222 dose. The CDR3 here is CASEGTSGSASYNEQFF. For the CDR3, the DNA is TGTGCCAGCGAGGGGACTAGCGGGAGTGCTTCCTACAATGAGCAGTTCTTC.